Each of the 25 T cell receptor beta chains below was sequenced from the same sample in a study of T cells of healthy individuals. MiXCR, run by TCRdb on the 5' RACE reads, gives a single entry per CDR3 protein. The sample comprises 63,000 or so distinct CDR3 sequences, about 17% of which are singletons, and roughly 4.7% rests with the top ten. Every receptor here comes from a human donor in good health.

The chain uses TRBV7-2 and TRBJ2-7, with 9 bases matching TRBD1. CDR3 length: 16 amino acids. Per the germline V gene, CDR1 is SGHTA and CDR2 is FQGNSA. The V and J ends lost 5 bases and 9 bases, in that order; junction bases with no gene match: 17. The CDR3 DNA reads TGTGCCAGCAGCCCCTACAGGGGGCCTGTCTTAAGGGTGCAGTACTTC. Translating it yields CASSPYRGPVLRVQYF.

This clonotype has just a few counts. The rearrangement joins TRBV18 to TRBJ2-5; 10 nucleotides match TRBD2. The length of the CDR3 is 14 residues. The V gene's germline CDR1 is KGHSH and CDR2 LQKENI. V shed 3 bases and J 4 bases; nucleotides not matched to a gene: 2. CDR3 residues: CASSPASGRETQYF. The CDR3 DNA reads as TGTGCCAGCTCACCGGCTAGCGGGAGAGAGACCCAGTACTTC.

This clonotype was counted only a few times. J is TRBJ1-1 and V is TRBV12-3 or TRBV12-4; TRBD1 agrees at 7 bases. The CDR3 has 15 amino acids. Germline trimming cut 5 bases from V and 0 bases from J; bases unmatched to any gene: 6. CDR3 loop: CASSPPTGLNTEAFF. In DNA, the CDR3 is TGTGCCAGCAGTCCGCCGACAGGGTTGAACACTGAAGCTTTCTTT.

Only one count was recorded for this clonotype. Relative to the germline gene, one junction end is altered; a read error may explain this. The genes are TRBV4-3 and TRBJ2-1, with 10 bases that match TRBD2. The CDR3 is 14 amino acids. Germline CDR1 and CDR2: LGHNA and YSLEER. DNA of the CDR3: TGCGCCAGCAGCCAAGATGCTAGCGGGGGACGGGAGGTCTTC. Its protein is CASSQDASGGREVF.

This clonotype was picked up many times. The chain employs TRBV27 and TRBJ1-5; a possible D gene is TRBD1 (6 bases). The germline CDR1 and CDR2 sequences are MNHEY and SMNVEV (reference sequence). The CDR3 is 14 amino acids. V was trimmed by 6 bases and J by 7 bases, leaving 16 bases between them. For the CDR3, the DNA is TGTGCCAGCAGCCGGGCAGGGGTCGGACAGCCCCAGCATTTT. Translating it yields CASSRAGVGQPQHF.

In its sample, this clonotype was seen many times. Here the CDR3 reads CASSQDRDPYNEQFF. The CDR3 nucleotides read TGCGCCAGCAGCCAGGACAGGGATCCATACAATGAGCAGTTCTTC. The V call is TRBV4-3, the J call TRBJ2-1, with 8 bases matching TRBD1. V shed 3 bases and J 4 bases; nucleotides not matched to a gene: 5. The germline V gene encodes CDR1 LGHNA and CDR2 YSLEER. The CDR3 covers 15 residues.

This clonotype was counted ten times or more. The chain couples TRBV27 to TRBJ2-7; TRBD1 aligns across 7 bases. The germline CDR1 and CDR2 sequences are MNHEY and SMNVEV (reference sequence). This CDR3 has 15 amino acids. After removal of 6 bases from V and 0 bases from J, the junction contained 8 bases not matched to a gene. The CDR3: CASSTPGTASYEQYF. CDR3 nucleotides: TGTGCCAGCAGCACCCCCGGGACAGCCTCCTACGAGCAGTACTTC.

Written as DNA, the CDR3 is TGTGCCAGCAGGCAGGGGGTCGGGGAGCTGTTTTTT. It codes for CASRQGVGELFF. The chain carries TRBV28 and TRBJ2-2; 7 nucleotides line up with TRBD1. Trimming removed 6 bases from V and 7 bases from J; junction bases left unmatched: 2. CDR1 and CDR2 (germline): MDHEN, SYDVKM. The CDR3 extends over 12 amino acids.

Many counts were recorded for this clonotype. This chain uses TRBV20-1 with TRBJ2-3; TRBD2 aligns across 9 bases. V lost 6 bases and J lost 2; bases outside the gene matches: 9. The CDR3 is made up of 15 amino acids. Germline V CDR1 and CDR2: DFQATT, SNEGSKA (reference sequence). CDR3 DNA: TGCAGTGCCCACGGGGTAGCGGGGGACACAGATACGCAGTATTTT. Translation: CSAHGVAGDTDTQYF.

This clonotype was detected a few times. The chain combines TRBV28 with TRBJ1-4; no definite D call. V was trimmed by 5 bases and J by 7 bases, leaving 17 bases between them. Germline V gene sequence: CDR1 MDHEN, CDR2 SYDVKM. The CDR3 runs to 15 residues. CDR3 loop: CASSPLGPSIEKLFF. The CDR3 DNA reads TGTGCCAGCAGTCCCCTCGGCCCCAGCATTGAAAAACTGTTTTTT.

This clonotype has only a few counts. V usage is TRBV6-2 or TRBV6-3 and J usage is TRBJ2-7; D unresolved. The CDR3 spans 15 residues. CDR1 and CDR2 (germline): MNHEY, SVGEGT. The V gene lost 6 bases and the J gene lost 3 bases, with 18 bases spanning the gap. In nucleotides, the CDR3 is TGTGCCAGCAGGTCCGGCAGTTCGGGCTACTACGAGCAGTACTTC. The encoded protein is CASRSGSSGYYEQYF.

The V gene is TRBV5-6, the J gene TRBJ2-1; D is unresolved. V lost 1 base and J 8 bases, leaving 4 bases between the germline ends. Germline V gives CDR1 SGHDT, CDR2 YYEEEE. This CDR3 is 11 amino acids long. CDR3 sequence: CASSLWHEQFF. CDR3 in DNA: TGTGCCAGCAGCTTGTGGCATGAGCAGTTCTTC.

The V gene is TRBV30, the J gene TRBJ2-1; D unresolved. V was trimmed by 0 bases and J by 7 bases, leaving 13 bases between them. The germline CDR1 and CDR2 sequences are GTSNPN and SVGIG (reference sequence). The CDR3 length is 14 residues. Here the CDR3 DNA reads TGTGCCTGGAGTGTACGGCCTCCCCCGAATGAGCAGTTCTTC. Translated, it gives CAWSVRPPPNEQFF.

This clonotype was seen many times. The chain joins TRBV2 to TRBJ1-5; a possible D gene is TRBD1 (5 bases). Germline V gene lookup returns CDR1 SNHLY and CDR2 FYNNEI. CDR3 length: 16 amino acids. Trimming took 2 bases from V and 2 from J, leaving 13 bases between them. The CDR3 DNA is TGTGCCAGCAGTGAAAAGGGCGGGGGAGGCAATCAGCCCCAGCATTTT. Its protein product is CASSEKGGGGNQPQHF.

This clonotype came up a few times. V and J are TRBV12-3 or TRBV12-4 and TRBJ2-1; D gene ambiguous. V was trimmed by 6 bases and J by 10 bases, leaving 7 bases between them. This CDR3 contains 10 residues. CDR3: CASSQQEQFF. The CDR3 DNA sequence: TGTGCCAGCAGCCAACAAGAGCAGTTCTTC.

This clonotype has at least ten counts. The chain uses TRBV20-1 and TRBJ2-1; 10 bases map to TRBD2. The CDR3 is 15 residues long. V trimming: 6 bases; J trimming: 6 bases; junction bases outside the gene matches: 11. Germline-derived CDR1 and CDR2 are DFQATT and SNEGSKA (reference sequence). DNA of the CDR3: TGCAGTGCCGAAGGCAGGACTAGCGGTAGCAATGAGCAGTTCTTC. This codes for CSAEGRTSGSNEQFF.

This clonotype was found a few times. The chain combines TRBV10-2 with TRBJ1-1; D uncertain. With 4 bases removed from V and 8 bases from J, the gap between germline ends came to 11 bases. Germline V gives CDR1 WSHSY, CDR2 SAAADI. The CDR3 has 12 residues. The CDR3 DNA is TGCGCCAGCAGTGGGGTCTACGGGGAAGCTTTCTTT. Translated: CASSGVYGEAFF.

The gene calls are TRBV4-1 and TRBJ2-7; D remains unclear. Germline V CDR1 and CDR2: MGHRA, YSYEKL. The CDR3 totals 15 residues. Trimming left V 4 bases short and J 0 bases short, with 13 bases between. The CDR3 here is CASSREGKPSYEQYF. CDR3 sequence (DNA): TGCGCCAGCAGCCGCGAAGGGAAACCCTCCTACGAGCAGTACTTC.

This clonotype appeared many times. The chain links TRBV11-1 to TRBJ1-1, with D unresolved. The CDR3 totals 13 residues. V lost 8 bases and J lost 0, with 10 bases in between. The germline CDR1 and CDR2 sequences are SGHAT and FQDESV (reference sequence). The CDR3 DNA is TGTGCCAGCGGTCGCAGCTTGAACACTGAAGCTTTCTTT. It specifies CASGRSLNTEAFF.

This clonotype was counted many times. V is TRBV5-6 and J is TRBJ2-4, with D possibly TRBD2 on 5 matching bases. This CDR3 has 16 residues. Trimming took off 1 base at V and 0 bases at J, with 11 bases between the two ends. In germline, CDR1 is SGHDT, CDR2 YYEEEE. The CDR3 reads CASSLYGVLAKNIQYF. CDR3 DNA: TGTGCCAGCAGCTTGTACGGGGTCCTAGCCAAAAACATTCAGTACTTC.

The chain recombines TRBV12-5 with TRBJ2-1; D is undetermined. Germline V gene lookup returns CDR1 LGHNT and CDR2 FRNRAP. V lost 0 bases and J lost 1, with 22 bases in between. The length of the CDR3 is 20 residues. DNA for the CDR3: TGTGCTAGTGGTTTGGTGGAGTTAGTTACGAGGCGACCGTCCTACAATGAGCAGTTCTTC. Its translation is CASGLVELVTRRPSYNEQFF.

This clonotype has just a few counts. The V gene is TRBV4-2, the J gene TRBJ2-2; TRBD2 matches 7 bases. The length of the CDR3 is 15 residues. The ends lost 2 bases at V and 1 base at J; junction bases unmatched: 1. Per germline, CDR1 LGHNA and CDR2 YNFKEQ. CDR3 protein: CASSQTGGNTGELFF. CDR3 nucleotides: TGTGCCAGCAGCCAAACGGGGGGGAACACCGGGGAGCTGTTTTTT.

This clonotype was detected only a few times. This chain joins TRBV12-5 and TRBJ2-5, with no clear D. Trimming removed 1 base at V and 2 bases at J, with 5 bases between. The CDR3 contains 13 residues. Germline V CDR1 and CDR2: LGHNT, FRNRAP. The CDR3, as DNA: TGTGCTAGTGGTTTGGACACTCAAGAGACCCAGTACTTC. Translating it yields CASGLDTQETQYF.

Only a few counts were recorded for this clonotype. The V call is TRBV27, the J call TRBJ2-2; D call uncertain. Germline V gene sequence: CDR1 MNHEY, CDR2 SMNVEV (reference sequence). V lost 4 bases to trimming and J lost 0 bases, with 12 bases between them. CDR3 length equals 16 residues. Here the CDR3 reads CASSYNPPPNTGELFF. Here the CDR3 DNA reads TGTGCCAGCAGTTATAATCCCCCCCCGAACACCGGGGAGCTGTTTTTT.

This chain joins TRBV7-3 and TRBJ2-2; no reliable D call. Germline-derived CDR1 and CDR2 are SGHTA and FQGTGA. The CDR3 runs 16 residues. V was clipped by 6 bases and J by 1 base, with 15 bases between them. CDR3 nucleotides: TGTGCCAGCAGTTTTTCTGGGGTAGGGAACACCGGGGAGCTGTTTTTT. Protein product: CASSFSGVGNTGELFF.